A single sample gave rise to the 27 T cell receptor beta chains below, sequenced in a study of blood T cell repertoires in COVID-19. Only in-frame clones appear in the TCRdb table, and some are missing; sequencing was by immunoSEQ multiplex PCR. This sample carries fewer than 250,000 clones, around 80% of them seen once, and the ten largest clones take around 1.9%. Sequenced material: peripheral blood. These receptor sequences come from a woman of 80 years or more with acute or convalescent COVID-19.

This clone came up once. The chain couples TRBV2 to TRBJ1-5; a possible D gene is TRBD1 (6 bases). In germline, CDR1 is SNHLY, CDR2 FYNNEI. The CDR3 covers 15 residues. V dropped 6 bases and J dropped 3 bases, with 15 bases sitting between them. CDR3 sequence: CASSEQQGYNQPQHF. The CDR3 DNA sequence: TGTGCCAGCAGCGAACAACAGGGTTACAATCAGCCCCAGCATTTT. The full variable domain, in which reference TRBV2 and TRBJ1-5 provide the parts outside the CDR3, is EPEVTQTPSHQVTQMGQEVILRCVPISNHLYFYWYRQILGQKVEFLVSFYNNEISEKSEIFDDQFSVERPDGSNFTLKIRSTKLEDSAMYFCASSEQQGYNQPQHFGDGTRLSIL.

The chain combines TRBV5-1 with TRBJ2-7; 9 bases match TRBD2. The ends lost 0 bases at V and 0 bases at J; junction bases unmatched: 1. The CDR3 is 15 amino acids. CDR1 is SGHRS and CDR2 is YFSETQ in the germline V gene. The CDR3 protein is CASSLGLAVSYEQYF. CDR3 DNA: TGCGCCAGCAGCTTGGGACTAGCGGTCTCCTACGAGCAGTACTTC.

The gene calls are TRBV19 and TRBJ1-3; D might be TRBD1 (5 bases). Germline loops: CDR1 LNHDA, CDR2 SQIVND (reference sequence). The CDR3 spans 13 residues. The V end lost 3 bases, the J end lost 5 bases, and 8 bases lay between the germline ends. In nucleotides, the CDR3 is TGTGCCAGTAGTATCGCAGGGAGAAACACCATATATTTT. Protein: CASSIAGRNTIYF.

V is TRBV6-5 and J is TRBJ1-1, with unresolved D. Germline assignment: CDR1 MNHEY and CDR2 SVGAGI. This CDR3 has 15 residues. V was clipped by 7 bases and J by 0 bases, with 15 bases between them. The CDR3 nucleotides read TGTGCCAGCACCCCTGGTGGCACAGTGAACACTGAAGCTTTCTTT. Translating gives CASTPGGTVNTEAFF.

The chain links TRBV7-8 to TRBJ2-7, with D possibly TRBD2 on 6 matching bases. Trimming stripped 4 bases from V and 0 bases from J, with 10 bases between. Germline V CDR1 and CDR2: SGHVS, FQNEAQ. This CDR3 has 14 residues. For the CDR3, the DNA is TGTGCCAGCAGCTGGGGGGACGCCTCCTACGAGCAGTACTTC. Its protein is CASSWGDASYEQYF.

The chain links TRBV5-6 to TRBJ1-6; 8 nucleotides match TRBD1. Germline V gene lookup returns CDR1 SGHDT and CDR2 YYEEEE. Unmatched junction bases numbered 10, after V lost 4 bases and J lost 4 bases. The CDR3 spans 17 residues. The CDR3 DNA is TGTGCCAGCAGCCTGAGGCCGGGACAGGCGTATAATTCACCCCTCCACTTT. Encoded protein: CASSLRPGQAYNSPLHF.

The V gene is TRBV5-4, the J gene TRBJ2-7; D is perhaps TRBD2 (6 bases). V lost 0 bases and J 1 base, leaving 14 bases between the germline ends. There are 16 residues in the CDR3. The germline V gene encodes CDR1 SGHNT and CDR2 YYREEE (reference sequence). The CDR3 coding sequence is TGTGCCAGCAGCTTGGCCGGAGCGGGCCGATCCTACGAGCAGTACTTC. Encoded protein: CASSLAGAGRSYEQYF.

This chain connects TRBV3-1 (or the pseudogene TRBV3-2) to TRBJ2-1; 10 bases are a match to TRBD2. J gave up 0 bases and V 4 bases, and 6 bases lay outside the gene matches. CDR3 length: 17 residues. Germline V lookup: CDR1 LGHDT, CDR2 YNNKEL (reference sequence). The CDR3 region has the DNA TGTGCCAGCAGCCCACTAGCGGGGCGGAGCTCCTACAATGAGCAGTTCTTC. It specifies CASSPLAGRSSYNEQFF.

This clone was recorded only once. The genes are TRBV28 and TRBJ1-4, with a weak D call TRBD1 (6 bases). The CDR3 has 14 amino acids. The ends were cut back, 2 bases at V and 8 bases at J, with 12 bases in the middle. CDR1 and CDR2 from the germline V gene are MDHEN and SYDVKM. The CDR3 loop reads CASSLAGGVEKLFF. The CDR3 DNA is TGTGCCAGCAGTTTAGCTGGGGGCGTAGAAAAACTGTTTTTT.

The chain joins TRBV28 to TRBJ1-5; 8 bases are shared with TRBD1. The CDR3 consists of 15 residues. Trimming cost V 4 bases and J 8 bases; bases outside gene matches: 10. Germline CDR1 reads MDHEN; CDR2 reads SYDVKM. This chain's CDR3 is CASSSGGQVIEPQHF. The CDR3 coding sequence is TGTGCCAGCAGTTCTGGGGGACAGGTTATAGAGCCCCAGCATTTT.

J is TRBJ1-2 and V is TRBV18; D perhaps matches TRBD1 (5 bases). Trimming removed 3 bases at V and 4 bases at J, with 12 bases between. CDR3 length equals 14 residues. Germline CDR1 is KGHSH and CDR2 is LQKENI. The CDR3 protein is CASSPQDSPYGYTF. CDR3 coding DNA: TGTGCCAGCTCACCCCAAGACAGTCCCTATGGCTACACCTTC.

CDR3 amino acids: CASSFLGQGNYGYTF. The CDR3 DNA follows: TGTGCCAGCAGTTTCCTCGGACAGGGTAACTATGGCTACACCTTC. The rearrangement uses TRBV28 and TRBJ1-2, with 8 positions matching TRBD1. V was pared by 3 bases and J by 1 base, with 4 bases of the junction left unmatched. The CDR3 covers 15 residues. The germline CDR1 and CDR2 sequences are MDHEN and SYDVKM.

Here the CDR3 reads CASSRAGRGLGQFF. DNA of the CDR3: TGTGCCAGCAGCCGAGCGGGACGGGGTCTTGGGCAGTTCTTC. The J gene is TRBJ2-1, the V gene TRBV2; 7 bases fit TRBD2. Germline trimming cut 6 bases from V and 12 bases from J; bases unmatched to any gene: 14. This CDR3 contains 14 residues. Germline V gene lookup returns CDR1 SNHLY and CDR2 FYNNEI.

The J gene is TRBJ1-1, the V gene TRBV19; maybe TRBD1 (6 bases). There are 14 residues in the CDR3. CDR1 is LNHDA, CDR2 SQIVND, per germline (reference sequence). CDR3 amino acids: CATMWGQGNTEAFF. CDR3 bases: TGTGCAACAATGTGGGGGCAGGGGAACACTGAAGCTTTCTTT.

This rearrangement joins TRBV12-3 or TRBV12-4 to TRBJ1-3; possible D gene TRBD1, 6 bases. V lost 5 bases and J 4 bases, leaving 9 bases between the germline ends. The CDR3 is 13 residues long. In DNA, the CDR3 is TGTGCCAGCAGTCCCGGGACAGGAAACACCATATATTTT. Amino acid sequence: CASSPGTGNTIYF.

The CDR3: CASSFGGAPYYGYTF. The CDR3 DNA reads as TGTGCCAGCAGCTTTGGGGGGGCCCCCTACTATGGCTACACCTTC. The chain joins TRBV7-2 to TRBJ1-2, with a tentative D call TRBD1 (6 bases). The CDR3 sequence is 15 residues long. V lost 3 bases and J lost 3, with 14 bases in between. In germline, CDR1 is SGHTA, CDR2 FQGNSA.

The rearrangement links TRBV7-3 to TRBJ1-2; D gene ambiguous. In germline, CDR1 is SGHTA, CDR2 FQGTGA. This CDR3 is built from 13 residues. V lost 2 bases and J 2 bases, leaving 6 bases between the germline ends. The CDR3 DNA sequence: TGTGCCAGCAGCTTAGGGGAGAACTATGGCTACACCTTC. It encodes CASSLGENYGYTF.

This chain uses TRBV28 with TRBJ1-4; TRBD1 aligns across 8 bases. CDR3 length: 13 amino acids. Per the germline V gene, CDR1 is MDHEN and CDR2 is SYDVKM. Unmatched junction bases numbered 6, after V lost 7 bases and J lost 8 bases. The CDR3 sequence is CASTWTGREKLFF. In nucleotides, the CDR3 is TGTGCCAGCACCTGGACAGGGAGGGAAAAACTGTTTTTT.

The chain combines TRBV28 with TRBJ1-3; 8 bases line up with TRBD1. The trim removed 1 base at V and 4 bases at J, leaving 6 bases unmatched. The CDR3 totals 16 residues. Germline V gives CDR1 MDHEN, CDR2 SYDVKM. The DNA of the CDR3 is TGTGCCAGCAGTTTATTAAGGCAGGGGGCCGGAAACACCATATATTTT. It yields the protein CASSLLRQGAGNTIYF.

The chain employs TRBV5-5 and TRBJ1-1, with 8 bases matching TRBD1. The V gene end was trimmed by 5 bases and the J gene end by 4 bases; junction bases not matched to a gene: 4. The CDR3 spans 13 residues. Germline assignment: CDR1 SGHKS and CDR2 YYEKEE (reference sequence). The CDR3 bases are TGTGCCAGCAGTACGACAGGGGCCACTGAAGCTTTCTTT. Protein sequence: CASSTTGATEAFF.

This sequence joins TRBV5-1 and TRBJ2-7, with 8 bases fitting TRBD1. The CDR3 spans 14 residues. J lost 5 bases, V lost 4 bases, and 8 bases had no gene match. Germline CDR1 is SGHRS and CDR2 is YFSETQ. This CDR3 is CASSLDRGSDEQYF. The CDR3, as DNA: TGCGCCAGCAGCCTTGACAGGGGATCCGACGAGCAGTACTTC.

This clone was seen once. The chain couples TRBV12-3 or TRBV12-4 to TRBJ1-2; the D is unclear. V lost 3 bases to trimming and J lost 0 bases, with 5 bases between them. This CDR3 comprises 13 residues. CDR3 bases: TGTGCCAGCAGTTTCGACACTAACTATGGCTACACCTTC. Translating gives CASSFDTNYGYTF.

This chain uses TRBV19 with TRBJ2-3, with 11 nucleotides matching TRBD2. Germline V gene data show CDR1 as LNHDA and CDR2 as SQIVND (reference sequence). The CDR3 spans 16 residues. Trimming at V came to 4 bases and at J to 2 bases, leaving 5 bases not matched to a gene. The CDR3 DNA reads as TGTGCCAGTAGTACCGGACTAGCGGGTGTCACAGATACGCAGTATTTT. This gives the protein CASSTGLAGVTDTQYF.

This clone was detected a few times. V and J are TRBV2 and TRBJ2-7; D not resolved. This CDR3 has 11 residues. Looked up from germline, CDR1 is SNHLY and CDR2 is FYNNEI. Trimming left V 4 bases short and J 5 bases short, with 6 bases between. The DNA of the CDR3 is TGTGCCAGCAGTGGACTCAACGAGCAGTACTTC. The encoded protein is CASSGLNEQYF.

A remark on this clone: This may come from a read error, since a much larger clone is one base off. The CDR3 spells CASSPGQGNQPQHF. CDR3 DNA sequence: TGTGCCAGCAGCCCCGGACAGGGGAATCAGCCCCAGCATTTT. The chain has TRBV7-2 and TRBJ1-5; 9 bases line up with TRBD1. Per germline, CDR1 SGHTA and CDR2 FQGNSA. The CDR3 totals 14 residues. Trimming took 5 bases from V and 4 from J; bases not matched to a gene: 3.

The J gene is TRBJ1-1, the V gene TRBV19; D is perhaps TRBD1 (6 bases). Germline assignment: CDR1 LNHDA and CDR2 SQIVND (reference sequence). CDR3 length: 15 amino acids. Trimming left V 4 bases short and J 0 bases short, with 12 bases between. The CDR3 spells CASSKPGHMNTEAFF. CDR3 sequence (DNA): TGTGCCAGTAGTAAACCGGGACACATGAACACTGAAGCTTTCTTT.

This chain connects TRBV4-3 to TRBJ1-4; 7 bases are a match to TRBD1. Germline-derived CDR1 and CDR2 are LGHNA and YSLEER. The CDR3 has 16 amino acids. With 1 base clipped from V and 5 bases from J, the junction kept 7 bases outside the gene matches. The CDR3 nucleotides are TGCGCCAGCAGCCAAGGAAGAGGGGACAGAAATGAAAAACTGTTTTTT. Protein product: CASSQGRGDRNEKLFF.